Each of the 14 T cell receptor beta chains below was sequenced from the same sample in a study of shared clonotypes between healthy human individuals. Assay used: immunoSEQ multiplex PCR; TCRdb lists only in-frame clones, some missing. The data contain about 2 million clones, roughly 94% of them singletons. Sequencing used naive CD4+ T cells sorted from blood. Subset described: CD45RA+ positively selected. All receptors come from a man aged 18 to 35 in good health.

The chain has TRBV7-9 and TRBJ2-4; D is undetermined. V was pared by 1 base and J by 1 base, with 8 bases between. Germline V gives CDR1 SEHNR, CDR2 FQNEAQ (reference sequence). The length of the CDR3 is 15 residues. DNA of the CDR3: TGTGCCAGCAGCTTAGGGAGAGCGGCCAAAAACATTCAGTACTTC. Translated, it gives CASSLGRAAKNIQYF. The full variable domain, rest sourced from reference TRBV7-9 and TRBJ2-4, is DTGVSQNPRHKITKRGQNVTFRCDPISEHNRLYWYRQTLGQGPEFLTYFQNEAQLEKSRLLSDRFSAERPKGSFSTLEIQRTEQGDSAMYLCASSLGRAAKNIQYFGAGTRLSVL.

The chain has TRBV5-4 and TRBJ1-3, with D maybe TRBD1 (5 bases). Between the trimmed V and J ends, which lost 4 bases and 4 bases, there was a span of 15 bases. CDR1 SGHNT and CDR2 YYREEE come from the germline V gene (reference sequence). The CDR3 runs 15 residues. The DNA of the CDR3 is TGTGCCAGCAGCCGGGGACCGGGAACAGGAAACACCATATATTTT. Its protein is CASSRGPGTGNTIYF.

This chain links TRBV10-3 with TRBJ1-5; D gene ambiguous. Germline loops: CDR1 ENHRY, CDR2 SYGVKD. The CDR3 contains 15 residues. The V gene lost 7 bases and the J gene lost 0 bases, with 13 bases spanning the gap. The CDR3 loop is CAIKNSSLSNQPQHF. CDR3 nucleotides: TGTGCCATCAAAAACAGTAGTCTTAGCAATCAGCCCCAGCATTTT.

To note about this clone: Other DNA sequences of this sample code for an identical CDR3. The J gene is TRBJ1-6, the V gene TRBV9, with D unresolved. The germline V gene has CDR1 SGDLS and CDR2 YYNGEE. V lost 0 bases and J lost 3, with 7 bases in between. The CDR3 runs to 15 residues. The CDR3 protein is CASSVGESYNSPLHF. Here the CDR3 DNA reads TGTGCCAGCAGCGTAGGGGAGAGCTATAATTCACCCCTCCACTTT.

The chain joins TRBV7-8 to TRBJ1-5, with unresolved D. Germline CDR1 is SGHVS and CDR2 is FQNEAQ. This CDR3 contains 13 residues. The germline V and J ends were trimmed by 5 bases and 4 bases, with 9 bases remaining between them. Here the CDR3 reads CASSLSNNQPQHF. CDR3 bases: TGTGCCAGCAGCCTCTCAAATAATCAGCCCCAGCATTTT.

CDR3 DNA: TGTGCCAGCAGCCCGCGATTCAATGAGCAGTTCTTC. Encoded protein: CASSPRFNEQFF. This chain uses TRBV7-2 with TRBJ2-1; D not certain. The V and J ends lost 5 bases and 6 bases respectively, with 8 bases between them. The germline gives CDR1 SGHTA, CDR2 FQGNSA. There are 12 residues in the CDR3.

J is TRBJ2-7 and V is TRBV7-8; weak D call: TRBD1 (5 bases). Germline V CDR1 and CDR2: SGHVS, FQNEAQ. Trimming took 2 bases from V and 6 from J, leaving 11 bases between them. This CDR3 is built from 13 residues. The chain's CDR3 is CASSLSRVGEQYF. The CDR3 DNA sequence: TGTGCCAGCAGCTTATCCAGGGTGGGCGAGCAGTACTTC.

With respect to this clone: In the same sample, other DNA sequences code for this CDR3. This chain joins TRBV6-1 and TRBJ1-3; D is undetermined. The germline V gene has CDR1 MNHNS and CDR2 SASEGT. Between the trimmed V and J ends, which lost 1 base and 1 base, there was a span of 5 bases. The CDR3 runs 14 residues. This CDR3 reads CASSEGRSGNTIYF. The CDR3 DNA reads TGTGCCAGCAGTGAAGGACGATCTGGAAACACCATATATTTT.

Only one count was recorded for this clone. CDR3 in DNA: TGCGCCAGCAGCCAAGATCTCTCGGGGTCTGGGGCCAACGTCCTGACTTTC. Its translation: CASSQDLSGSGANVLTF. The chain couples TRBV4-3 to TRBJ2-6, with D tentatively TRBD2 (5 bases). With 0 bases removed from V and 1 base from J, the gap between germline ends came to 10 bases. CDR1 and CDR2 (germline): LGHNA, YSLEER. The CDR3 has 17 residues.

The CDR3: CASSIAGTGTYEQYF. As DNA, the CDR3 is TGTGCCAGTAGTATTGCCGGGACAGGTACCTACGAGCAGTACTTC. This sequence joins TRBV19 and TRBJ2-7; 8 nucleotides agree with TRBD1. Trimming took 3 bases from V and 2 from J; bases not matched to a gene: 6. The germline V gene encodes CDR1 LNHDA and CDR2 SQIVND (reference sequence). This CDR3 is 15 amino acids long.

In regard to this clone: One end of the junction does not line up with germline, which may come from a read error. The chain employs TRBV2 and TRBJ2-2, with D perhaps TRBD1 (6 bases). Germline CDR1 is SNHLY and CDR2 is FYNNEI. The CDR3 is made up of 16 amino acids. The CDR3 here is CASSEAQGGRTGELFF. CDR3 in DNA: TGTGCCAGCAGCGAAGCACAGGGTGGACGCACCGGGGAGCTGTTTTTT.

With respect to this clone: The same CDR3 arises from other DNA sequences in this sample as well. The CDR3 here is CASSARDRGSYEQYF. The CDR3 DNA sequence: TGTGCCAGCAGCGCCCGGGACAGGGGTTCCTACGAGCAGTACTTC. The V call is TRBV9, the J call TRBJ2-7; 10 bases fit TRBD1. Germline V lookup: CDR1 SGDLS, CDR2 YYNGEE. The CDR3 is 15 residues long. With V trimmed by 3 bases and J by 1 base, 4 bases remained unmatched.

The chain combines TRBV30 with TRBJ1-6; D call uncertain. Trimming took off 4 bases at V and 4 bases at J, with 8 bases between the two ends. The CDR3 runs to 13 residues. Germline V gene sequence: CDR1 GTSNPN, CDR2 SVGIG (reference sequence). The CDR3 region has the DNA TGTGCCTGGAACGGCGGATATAATTCACCCCTCCACTTT. Translation gives CAWNGGYNSPLHF. The variable domain in full, completed from reference TRBV30 and TRBJ1-6, reads SQTIHQWPATLVQPVGSPLSLECTVEGTSNPNLYWYRQAAGRGLQLLFYSVGIGQISSEVPQNLSASRPQDRQFILSSKKLLLSDSGFYLCAWNGGYNSPLHFGNGTRLTVT.

The chain uses TRBV6-1 and TRBJ1-1; D gene uncertain. V lost 6 bases and J lost 0, with 11 bases in between. The V gene's germline CDR1 is MNHNS and CDR2 SASEGT. The CDR3 loop spans 14 amino acids. Here the CDR3 reads CASRPQIMNTEAFF. The CDR3 region has the DNA TGTGCCAGCAGGCCCCAGATAATGAACACTGAAGCTTTCTTT.